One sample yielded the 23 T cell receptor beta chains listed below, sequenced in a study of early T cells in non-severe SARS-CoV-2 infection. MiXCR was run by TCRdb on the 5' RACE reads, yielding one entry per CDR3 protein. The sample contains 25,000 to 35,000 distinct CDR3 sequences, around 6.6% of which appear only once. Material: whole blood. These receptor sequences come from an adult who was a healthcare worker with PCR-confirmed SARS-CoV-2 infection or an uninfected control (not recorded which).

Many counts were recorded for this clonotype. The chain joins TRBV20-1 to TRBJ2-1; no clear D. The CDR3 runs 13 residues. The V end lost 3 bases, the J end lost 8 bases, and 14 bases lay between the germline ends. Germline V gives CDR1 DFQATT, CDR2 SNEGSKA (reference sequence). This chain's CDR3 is CSASYTHSHEQFF. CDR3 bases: TGCAGTGCTAGTTACACTCACTCCCATGAGCAGTTCTTC.

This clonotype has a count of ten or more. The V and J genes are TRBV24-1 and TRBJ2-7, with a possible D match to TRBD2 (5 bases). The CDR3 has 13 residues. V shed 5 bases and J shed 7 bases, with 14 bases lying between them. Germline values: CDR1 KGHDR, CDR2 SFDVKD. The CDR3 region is CATSALTTGEQYF. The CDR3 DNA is TGTGCCACCAGTGCCCTGACGACGGGAGAGCAGTACTTC.

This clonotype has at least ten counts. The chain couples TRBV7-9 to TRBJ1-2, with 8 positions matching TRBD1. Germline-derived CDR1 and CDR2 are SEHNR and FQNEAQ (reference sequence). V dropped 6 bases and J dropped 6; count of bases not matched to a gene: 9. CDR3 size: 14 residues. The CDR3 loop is CASRASDRVHGYTF. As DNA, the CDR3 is TGTGCCAGCAGGGCATCGGACAGGGTCCATGGCTACACCTTC.

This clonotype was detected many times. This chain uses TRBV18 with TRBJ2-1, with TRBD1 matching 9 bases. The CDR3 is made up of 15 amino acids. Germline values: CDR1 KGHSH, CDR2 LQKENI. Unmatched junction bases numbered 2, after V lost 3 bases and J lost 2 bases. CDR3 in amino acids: CASSPGQGTYNEQFF. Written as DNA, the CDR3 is TGTGCCAGCTCACCGGGACAGGGAACCTACAATGAGCAGTTCTTC.

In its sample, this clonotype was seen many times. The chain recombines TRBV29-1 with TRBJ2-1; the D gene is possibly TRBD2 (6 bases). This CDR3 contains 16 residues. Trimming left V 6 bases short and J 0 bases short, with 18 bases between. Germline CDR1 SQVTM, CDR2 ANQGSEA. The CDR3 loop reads CSVDGPATSSYNEQFF. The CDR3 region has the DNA TGCAGCGTCGATGGCCCGGCGACTAGCTCCTACAATGAGCAGTTCTTC.

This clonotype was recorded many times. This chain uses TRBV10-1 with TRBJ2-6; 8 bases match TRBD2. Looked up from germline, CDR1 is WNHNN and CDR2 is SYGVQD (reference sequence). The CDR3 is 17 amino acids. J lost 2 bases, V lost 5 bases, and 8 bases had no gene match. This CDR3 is CASSPRLASPGANVLTF. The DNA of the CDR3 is TGCGCCAGCAGTCCGCGACTAGCGAGCCCTGGGGCCAACGTCCTGACTTTC.

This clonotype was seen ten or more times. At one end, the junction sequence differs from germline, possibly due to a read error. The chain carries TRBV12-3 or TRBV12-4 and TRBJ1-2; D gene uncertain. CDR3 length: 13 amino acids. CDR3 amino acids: CASGRENPYRYTF. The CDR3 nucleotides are TGTGCCAGCGGGCGGGAAAACCCCTATCGCTACACCTTC.

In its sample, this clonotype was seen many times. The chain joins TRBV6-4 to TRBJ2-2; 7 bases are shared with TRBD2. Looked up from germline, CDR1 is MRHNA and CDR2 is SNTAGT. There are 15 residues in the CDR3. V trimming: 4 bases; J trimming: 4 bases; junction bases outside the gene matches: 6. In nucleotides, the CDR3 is TGTGCCAGCAGTGCTCTAGCGGAGACCACCGGGGAGCTGTTTTTT. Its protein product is CASSALAETTGELFF.

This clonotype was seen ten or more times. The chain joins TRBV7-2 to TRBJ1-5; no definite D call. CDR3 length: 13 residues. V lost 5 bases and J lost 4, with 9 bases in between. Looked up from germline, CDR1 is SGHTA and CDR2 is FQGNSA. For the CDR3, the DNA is TGTGCCAGCAGCACGGAGCAAAATCAGCCCCAGCATTTT. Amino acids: CASSTEQNQPQHF.

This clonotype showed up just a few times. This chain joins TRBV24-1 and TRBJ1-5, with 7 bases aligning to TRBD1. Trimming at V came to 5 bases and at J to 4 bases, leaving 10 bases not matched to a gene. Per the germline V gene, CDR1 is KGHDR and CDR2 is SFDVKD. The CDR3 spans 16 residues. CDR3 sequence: CATSGPGTDFNQPQHF. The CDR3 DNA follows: TGTGCCACCAGTGGACCCGGGACAGATTTTAATCAGCCCCAGCATTTT.

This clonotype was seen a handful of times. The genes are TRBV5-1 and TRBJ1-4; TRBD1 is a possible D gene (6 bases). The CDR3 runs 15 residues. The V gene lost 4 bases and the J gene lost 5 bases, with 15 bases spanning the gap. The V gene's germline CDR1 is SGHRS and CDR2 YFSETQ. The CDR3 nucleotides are TGCGCCAGCAGCATAGGACAGTCTCAGAATGAAAAACTGTTTTTT. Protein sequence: CASSIGQSQNEKLFF.

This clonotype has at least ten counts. CDR3 sequence reads: CSAREGQDGELFF. The CDR3 DNA follows: TGCAGTGCTAGAGAGGGGCAGGACGGGGAGCTGTTTTTT. J is TRBJ2-2 and V is TRBV20-1, with a weak D call TRBD1 (5 bases). The CDR3 loop spans 13 amino acids. The V gene lost 0 bases and the J gene lost 7 bases, with 9 bases spanning the gap. The germline V gene has CDR1 DFQATT and CDR2 SNEGSKA (reference sequence).

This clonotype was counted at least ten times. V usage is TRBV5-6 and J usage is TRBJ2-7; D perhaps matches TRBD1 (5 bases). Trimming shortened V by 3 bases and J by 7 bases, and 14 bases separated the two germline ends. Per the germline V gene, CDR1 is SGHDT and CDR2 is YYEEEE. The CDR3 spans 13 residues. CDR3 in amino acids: CASSSSAGMEQYF. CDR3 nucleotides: TGTGCCAGCAGCTCCTCGGCAGGGATGGAGCAGTACTTC.

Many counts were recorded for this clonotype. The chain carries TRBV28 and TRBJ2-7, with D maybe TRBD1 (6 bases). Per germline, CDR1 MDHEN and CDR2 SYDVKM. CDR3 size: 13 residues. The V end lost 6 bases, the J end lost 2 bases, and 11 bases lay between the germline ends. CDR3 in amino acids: CASSLDRAYEQYF. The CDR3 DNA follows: TGTGCCAGCAGCCTGGACAGAGCCTACGAGCAGTACTTC.

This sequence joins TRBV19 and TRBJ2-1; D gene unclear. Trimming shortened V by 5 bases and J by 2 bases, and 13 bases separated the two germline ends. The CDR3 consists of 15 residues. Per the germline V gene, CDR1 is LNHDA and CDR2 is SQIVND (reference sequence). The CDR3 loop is CASSLSAAAYNEQFF. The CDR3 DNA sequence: TGTGCCAGTAGTCTCTCCGCGGCGGCCTACAATGAGCAGTTCTTC. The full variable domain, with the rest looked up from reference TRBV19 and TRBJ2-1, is DGGITQSPKYLFRKEGQNVTLSCEQNLNHDAMYWYRQDPGQGLRLIYYSQIVNDFQKGDIAEGYSVSREKKESFPLTVTSAQKNPTAFYLCASSLSAAAYNEQFFGPGTRLTVL.

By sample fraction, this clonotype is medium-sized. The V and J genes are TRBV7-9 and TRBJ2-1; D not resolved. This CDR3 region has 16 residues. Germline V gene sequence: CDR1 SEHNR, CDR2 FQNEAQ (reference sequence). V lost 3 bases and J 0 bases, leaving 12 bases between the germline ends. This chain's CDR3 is CASSLVVLSSYNEQFF. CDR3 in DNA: TGTGCCAGCAGCTTGGTTGTCCTGAGCTCCTACAATGAGCAGTTCTTC.

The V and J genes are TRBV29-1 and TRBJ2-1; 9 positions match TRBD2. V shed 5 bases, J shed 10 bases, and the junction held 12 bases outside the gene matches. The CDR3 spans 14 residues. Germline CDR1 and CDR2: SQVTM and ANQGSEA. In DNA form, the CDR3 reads TGCAGCGTTTCAACATTAGCGGGAGAAGGGGAGCAGTTCTTC. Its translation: CSVSTLAGEGEQFF.

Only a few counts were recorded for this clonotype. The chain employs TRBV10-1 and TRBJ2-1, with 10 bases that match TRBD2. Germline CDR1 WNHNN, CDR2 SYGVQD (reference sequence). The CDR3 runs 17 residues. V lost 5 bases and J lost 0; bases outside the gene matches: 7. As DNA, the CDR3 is TGCGCCAGCAGTCCCAGCGGGAGGGTTTACTCCTACAATGAGCAGTTCTTC. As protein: CASSPSGRVYSYNEQFF.

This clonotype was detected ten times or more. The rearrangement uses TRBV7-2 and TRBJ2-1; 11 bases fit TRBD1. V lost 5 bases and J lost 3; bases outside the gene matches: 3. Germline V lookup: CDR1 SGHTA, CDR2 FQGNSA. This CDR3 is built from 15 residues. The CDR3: CASSPGTGGYNEQFF. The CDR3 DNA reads TGTGCCAGCAGCCCGGGGACAGGGGGCTACAATGAGCAGTTCTTC.

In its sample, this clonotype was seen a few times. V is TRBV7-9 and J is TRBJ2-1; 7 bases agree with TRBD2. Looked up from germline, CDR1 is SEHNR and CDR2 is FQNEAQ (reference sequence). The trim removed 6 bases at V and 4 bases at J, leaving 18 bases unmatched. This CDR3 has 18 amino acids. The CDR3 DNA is TGTGCCAGCAGTTTAACGGCGTGGGAGGGCCCCTTTTACAATGAGCAGTTCTTC. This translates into CASSLTAWEGPFYNEQFF.

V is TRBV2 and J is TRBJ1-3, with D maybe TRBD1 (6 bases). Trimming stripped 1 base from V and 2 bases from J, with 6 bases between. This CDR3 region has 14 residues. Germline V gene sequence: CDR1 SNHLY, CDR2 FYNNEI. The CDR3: CASSEEGAGNTIYF. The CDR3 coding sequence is TGTGCCAGCAGTGAAGAGGGGGCTGGAAACACCATATATTTT. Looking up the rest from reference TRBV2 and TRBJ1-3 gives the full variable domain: EPEVTQTPSHQVTQMGQEVILRCVPISNHLYFYWYRQILGQKVEFLVSFYNNEISEKSEIFDDQFSVERPDGSNFTLKIRSTKLEDSAMYFCASSEEGAGNTIYFGEGSWLTVV.

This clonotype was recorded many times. CDR3 region: CASSESSLAGFTDTQYF. The CDR3 nucleotides are TGCGCCAGCAGTGAGTCCTCCCTAGCGGGGTTCACAGATACGCAGTATTTT. V gene TRBV10-1 combines with J gene TRBJ2-3, with TRBD2 matching over 9 bases. The CDR3 consists of 17 residues. Looked up from germline, CDR1 is WNHNN and CDR2 is SYGVQD (reference sequence). Trimming cost V 0 bases and J 2 bases; bases outside gene matches: 6.

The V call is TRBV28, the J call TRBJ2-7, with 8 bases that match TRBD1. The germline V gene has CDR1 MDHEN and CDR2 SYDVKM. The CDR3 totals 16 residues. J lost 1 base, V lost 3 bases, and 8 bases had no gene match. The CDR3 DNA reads TGTGCCAGCAGTTTCCCCGGGACAGGTATTTCCTACGAGCAGTACTTC. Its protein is CASSFPGTGISYEQYF.